This T cell receptor beta chain was captured by sequencing in a study of siplizumab effects on memory and regulatory T cells. The method was immunoSEQ multiplex PCR; TCRdb's version includes in-frame clones alone and lacks a portion of them. The data hold fewer than 110,000 clones, with 80% to 95% observed a single time. The germline CDR1 and CDR2 sequences are SGHTA and FQGNSA. Trimming cost V 5 bases and J 4 bases, with 14 bases left between them. The CDR3 is made up of 14 amino acids. A remark on this clone: The antigen is not known.

Study conclusions and caveats: Siplizumab conditions gave an average of around 70% Treg-derived mappable alloreactive CD4+ clones, versus about 25% for controls. Siplizumab brought about a significant reduction in alloreactive sequences traceable to unstimulated CD4+ memory cells.

The chain is built from TRBV7-2 and TRBJ1-1, with D possibly matching TRBD1 (5 bases). This receptor was taken from a human donor in good health. The sequenced material came from non-Treg CD4+ T cells sorted from blood. The CDR3 reads CASSRGNQRTEAFF. The CDR3 nucleotides read TGTGCCAGCAGCCGGGGCAACCAGCGCACTGAAGCTTTCTTT.